The 20 T cell receptor beta chains reported below all come from one sample, sequenced in a study of T cells after yellow fever vaccination. TCRdb reprocessed the 5' RACE reads via MiXCR and lists one record per CDR3 protein. In the table there are about 360,000 distinct CDR3 sequences, more than 5.5% of which are singletons. Sample: PBMCs, taken 5 days after the yellow fever booster vaccination. Receptors were obtained from a man younger than 40 who received the YFV17D yellow fever vaccine.

This clonotype was found a few times. The chain carries TRBV29-1 and TRBJ2-7; the D is unclear. There are 13 residues in the CDR3. The V gene lost 6 bases and the J gene lost 2 bases, with 14 bases spanning the gap. CDR1 SQVTM and CDR2 ANQGSEA come from the germline V gene. The CDR3, as DNA: TGCAGCGTGGTAGGTCTCTCAACCTACGAGCAGTACTTC. Translation gives CSVVGLSTYEQYF.

This clonotype was picked up many times. The chain couples TRBV20-1 to TRBJ2-3; tentative D call: TRBD2 (7 bases). V lost 8 bases and J lost 4, with 19 bases in between. The CDR3 covers 14 residues. Germline V CDR1 and CDR2: DFQATT, SNEGSKA (reference sequence). In nucleotides, the CDR3 is TGCAGTCCCTACGGGGGCGGGAGTTCAGATACGCAGTATTTT. Its protein is CSPYGGGSSDTQYF.

The sample holds many counts of this clonotype. The genes are TRBV27 and TRBJ2-7, with D possibly TRBD2 on 5 matching bases. V lost 5 bases, J lost 0 bases, and 8 bases lay in between. The germline V gene has CDR1 MNHEY and CDR2 SMNVEV (reference sequence). CDR3 length: 13 amino acids. CDR3 DNA: TGTGCCAGCAGTCCGAGGGCCTCCTACGAGCAGTACTTC. It translates to CASSPRASYEQYF.

This clonotype was detected a few times. The chain uses TRBV6-5 and TRBJ2-1, with 7 bases lining up with TRBD1. This CDR3 is 14 amino acids long. Trimming took 0 bases from V and 5 from J; bases not matched to a gene: 1. Germline V lookup: CDR1 MNHEY, CDR2 SVGAGI. Here the CDR3 DNA reads TGTGCCAGCAGTTACTCCGGGACAGACAATGAGCAGTTCTTC. The encoded protein is CASSYSGTDNEQFF.

This chain links TRBV9 with TRBJ2-5; the match to TRBD2 covers 12 bases. J was trimmed by 4 bases and V by 0 bases; bases with no gene match: 7. This CDR3 region has 17 residues. The germline CDR1 and CDR2 sequences are SGDLS and YYNGEE. CDR3 nucleotide sequence: TGTGCCAGCAGCGTAGCGACTAGCGGGAGATTGGGAGAGACCCAGTACTTC. It encodes CASSVATSGRLGETQYF.

This clonotype was seen at least ten times. The chain carries TRBV11-2 and TRBJ2-7, with D unresolved. V was trimmed by 4 bases and J by 0 bases, leaving 7 bases between them. This CDR3 region has 13 residues. CDR1 is SGHAT, CDR2 FQNNGV, per germline. The CDR3 region is CASSSLISYEQYF. The CDR3 DNA reads TGTGCCAGCAGCTCTTTAATCTCCTACGAGCAGTACTTC.

The V and J genes are TRBV4-1 and TRBJ2-7, with unresolved D. The V end was cut by 4 bases, the J end by 5 bases, with 18 bases between. Per the germline V gene, CDR1 is MGHRA and CDR2 is YSYEKL. The CDR3 sequence is 15 residues long. The chain's CDR3 is CASSLRLELRNEQYF. CDR3 coding DNA: TGCGCCAGCAGCCTACGCTTAGAGCTCCGGAACGAGCAGTACTTC.

This chain joins TRBV5-5 and TRBJ2-5, with a possible D match to TRBD2 (7 bases). CDR1 and CDR2 (germline): SGHKS, YYEKEE (reference sequence). The CDR3 runs to 13 residues. Trimming took off 4 bases at V and 3 bases at J, with 10 bases between the two ends. CDR3 DNA sequence: TGTGCCAGCAGCGGGGGGGCAGAAGAGACCCAGTACTTC. It is translated as CASSGGAEETQYF.

This clonotype was observed a few times. V is TRBV7-2 and J is TRBJ2-1; 10 nucleotides line up with TRBD2. Per germline, CDR1 SGHTA and CDR2 FQGNSA. The CDR3 runs 17 residues. Trimming removed 0 bases from V and 4 bases from J; junction bases left unmatched: 6. CDR3 in DNA: TGTGCCAGCAGCTTAGCGCAGAGCGGGAGGGCTTACAATGAGCAGTTCTTC. Encoded protein: CASSLAQSGRAYNEQFF.

In DNA form, the CDR3 reads TGCGCCAGCAGTACAGGGGAGCCCTTCTACAATGAGCAGTTCTTC. Amino acid sequence: CASSTGEPFYNEQFF. This chain connects TRBV10-2 to TRBJ2-1; 7 bases are a match to TRBD1. The CDR3 length is 15 residues. V shed 5 bases, J shed 3 bases, and the junction held 7 bases outside the gene matches. Germline assignment: CDR1 WSHSY and CDR2 SAAADI.

The chain couples TRBV7-9 to TRBJ2-5, with unresolved D. The CDR3 covers 12 residues. The germline V gene encodes CDR1 SEHNR and CDR2 FQNEAQ (reference sequence). The CDR3 DNA follows: TGTGCAGAAGGGCTGAAGAAAGAGACCCAGTACTTC. This sequence encodes CAEGLKKETQYF.

This chain links TRBV9 with TRBJ2-3; 7 bases are shared with TRBD2. CDR3 size: 15 residues. V shed 6 bases and J 6 bases; nucleotides not matched to a gene: 13. The germline CDR1 and CDR2 sequences are SGDLS and YYNGEE. CDR3 DNA: TGTGCCAGCACCCAATCGGCGGGAGTGGTCGATACGCAGTATTTT. Translation: CASTQSAGVVDTQYF.

The table lists this clonotype with many counts. The chain uses TRBV4-3 and TRBJ2-5; TRBD2 aligns across 7 bases. Germline loops: CDR1 LGHNA, CDR2 YSLEER. This CDR3 has 14 amino acids. With V trimmed by 1 base and J by 4 bases, 3 bases remained unmatched. The CDR3 reads CASSQVGLPETQYF. DNA of the CDR3: TGCGCCAGCAGCCAAGTGGGACTACCAGAGACCCAGTACTTC.

This clonotype has more than one count but fewer than ten. The CDR3 DNA reads TGTGCCAGCAGTTACGAGGCGGGCCGCTTCGTGTCCTCCTACAATGAGCAGTTCTTC. Residues: CASSYEAGRFVSSYNEQFF. The chain recombines TRBV6-2 or TRBV6-3 with TRBJ2-1, with D maybe TRBD2 (5 bases). V was cut by 2 bases and J by 0 bases, with 20 bases left in between. This CDR3 has 19 residues. Germline V gene lookup returns CDR1 MNHEY and CDR2 SVGEGT.

This clonotype was observed at least ten times. V and J are TRBV6-2 or TRBV6-3 and TRBJ2-7, with 8 bases fitting TRBD1. This CDR3 region has 14 residues. Germline CDR1 MNHEY, CDR2 SVGEGT. The V segment lost 6 bases and the J segment 2 bases; nucleotides outside the gene matches: 6. This CDR3 is CASRRGTGPYEQYF. CDR3 nucleotide sequence: TGTGCCAGCAGGCGCGGGACAGGTCCCTACGAGCAGTACTTC.

This chain connects TRBV7-2 to TRBJ2-2, with TRBD1 matching over 9 bases. The trim removed 6 bases at V and 5 bases at J, leaving 7 bases unmatched. The CDR3 covers 15 residues. In germline, CDR1 is SGHTA, CDR2 FQGNSA. CDR3 in amino acids: CASSYLQGATGELFF. The CDR3 bases are TGTGCCAGCAGTTATTTACAGGGGGCAACCGGGGAGCTGTTTTTT. The full variable domain, in which reference TRBV7-2 and TRBJ2-2 provide the parts outside the CDR3, is GAGVSQSPSNKVTEKGKDVELRCDPISGHTALYWYRQSLGQGLEFLIYFQGNSAPDKSGLPSDRFSAERTGGSVSTLTIQRTQQEDSAVYLCASSYLQGATGELFFGEGSRLTVL.

This clonotype has only a few counts. The chain couples TRBV6-5 to TRBJ2-5; 9 positions agree with TRBD2. This CDR3 is built from 17 residues. Trimming removed 0 bases from V and 5 bases from J; junction bases left unmatched: 10. CDR1 is MNHEY and CDR2 is SVGAGI in the germline V gene. The CDR3 here is CASSYSVSGRSMETQYF. CDR3 in DNA: TGTGCCAGCAGTTACTCGGTTAGCGGGAGATCTATGGAGACCCAGTACTTC.

Many counts were recorded for this clonotype. The chain carries TRBV20-1 and TRBJ2-1, with D perhaps TRBD1 or TRBD2 (5 bases each). The germline gives CDR1 DFQATT, CDR2 SNEGSKA (reference sequence). Trimming took 0 bases from V and 2 from J, leaving 17 bases between them. The CDR3 consists of 17 residues. The CDR3 nucleotides read TGCAGTGCTAGAGATGGCCTGGGTAGGGACCCCTACAATGAGCAGTTCTTC. This encodes CSARDGLGRDPYNEQFF.

This clonotype was counted ten times or more. The chain links TRBV6-2 or TRBV6-3 to TRBJ2-6; D unresolved. The CDR3 covers 15 residues. Trimming cost V 0 bases and J 1 base, with 4 bases left between them. CDR1 is MNHEY, CDR2 SVGEGT, per germline. CDR3 residues: CASSYSISGANVLTF. The CDR3 DNA sequence: TGTGCCAGCAGTTACTCGATTTCTGGGGCCAACGTCCTGACTTTC.

The V call is TRBV18, the J call TRBJ2-7, with 9 bases aligning to TRBD1. Germline V gives CDR1 KGHSH, CDR2 LQKENI. CDR3 length: 15 residues. With V trimmed by 2 bases and J by 4 bases, 6 bases remained unmatched. In DNA form, the CDR3 reads TGTGCCAGCTCACCAAGCCCCGGGACAGGGTACGAGCAGTACTTC. Residues: CASSPSPGTGYEQYF.